One sample yielded the 29 T cell receptor beta chains listed below, sequenced in a study of long-term antiretroviral therapy in people with HIV (dated by TCRdb to between 2021 and 2023). Sequencing of the TRB variable region was done with the immunoSEQ hsTCRB v3.0 assay at survey level resolution. TCRdb holds this immuneACCESS table with in-frame rearrangements only. Some clones are missing; in checked studies, unresolved V genes explain under half, and the rest has no known cause. This sample has approximately 20,000 clones in its table, and approximately 76% of those were observed once. 12% of the sample comes from the top ten. Sample: unsorted PBMCs, taken less than 1.8 years before starting antiretroviral therapy. These TCRs come from a woman in her forties with HIV.

The gene calls are TRBV7-9 and TRBJ2-3, with no clear D. Germline lookup yields CDR1 SEHNR and CDR2 FQNEAQ (reference sequence). V gave up 2 bases and J gave up 4 bases, with 7 bases separating them. The CDR3 spans 13 residues. Written as DNA, the CDR3 is TGTGCCAGCAGCTTAATCACACCAGATACGCAGTATTTT. Amino acid sequence: CASSLITPDTQYF.

V gene TRBV19 combines with J gene TRBJ1-5, with D unresolved. Between the trimmed V and J ends, which lost 5 bases and 9 bases, there was a span of 11 bases. From germline, CDR1 is LNHDA and CDR2 SQIVND (reference sequence). CDR3 size: 12 residues. The CDR3 nucleotides are TGTGCCAGTAGTCCCCAGGCAGTGCCCCAGCATTTT. It encodes CASSPQAVPQHF.

This clone has just one count. The V call is TRBV27, the J call TRBJ2-1, with 7 bases identical to TRBD1. Unmatched junction bases numbered 13, after V lost 7 bases and J lost 4 bases. CDR1 MNHEY and CDR2 SMNVEV come from the germline V gene (reference sequence). CDR3 length: 16 amino acids. In DNA form, the CDR3 reads TGTGCCAGCATCATAAGGGGGCCAAGTACATACAATGAGCAGTTCTTC. This sequence encodes CASIIRGPSTYNEQFF.

The CDR3 nucleotides read TGCAGCTTTGGGGACAGGGGGGGGAACACTGAAGCTTTCTTT. This translates into CSFGDRGGNTEAFF. V is TRBV29-1 and J is TRBJ1-1; 11 nucleotides align to TRBD1. V was pared by 8 bases and J by 1 base, with 6 bases of the junction left unmatched. Germline assignment: CDR1 SQVTM and CDR2 ANQGSEA. This CDR3 has 14 amino acids.

This clone was counted once. The gene calls are TRBV13 and TRBJ2-7; 9 bases map to TRBD1. Germline CDR1 and CDR2: PRHDT and FYEKMQ (reference sequence). This CDR3 is built from 14 residues. The V gene end was trimmed by 5 bases and the J gene end by 7 bases; junction bases not matched to a gene: 9. The CDR3 region has the DNA TGTGCCAGCAGCCCCGGGACAGGGAACTGGGAGCAGTACTTC. This translates into CASSPGTGNWEQYF.

The chain joins TRBV18 to TRBJ2-1; TRBD1 is a possible D gene (6 bases). The germline CDR1 and CDR2 sequences are KGHSH and LQKENI. V dropped 4 bases and J dropped 5 bases, with 9 bases sitting between them. This CDR3 contains 13 residues. DNA of the CDR3: TGTGCCAGCTCACGGGGGCCCAACAATGAGCAGTTCTTC. Protein product: CASSRGPNNEQFF.

The rearrangement joins TRBV5-5 to TRBJ2-3; 8 bases are shared with TRBD2. This CDR3 comprises 15 residues. After removal of 0 bases from V and 6 bases from J, the junction contained 6 bases not matched to a gene. Germline assignment: CDR1 SGHKS and CDR2 YYEKEE (reference sequence). CDR3 nucleotide sequence: TGTGCCAGCAGCTTGGTTCCGGCGGGGGGCGATACGCAGTATTTT. Protein product: CASSLVPAGGDTQYF.

A few counts support this clone. The J gene is TRBJ1-5, the V gene TRBV19; TRBD1 matches 7 bases. Per germline, CDR1 LNHDA and CDR2 SQIVND (reference sequence). The CDR3 totals 17 residues. With 5 bases clipped from V and 0 bases from J, the junction kept 10 bases outside the gene matches. CDR3 protein: CASSGTAAVYSNQPQHF. The CDR3 DNA reads TGTGCCAGTAGTGGGACAGCGGCCGTATATAGCAATCAGCCCCAGCATTTT. The whole variable domain, remainder taken from reference TRBV19 and TRBJ1-5, is DGGITQSPKYLFRKEGQNVTLSCEQNLNHDAMYWYRQDPGQGLRLIYYSQIVNDFQKGDIAEGYSVSREKKESFPLTVTSAQKNPTAFYLCASSGTAAVYSNQPQHFGDGTRLSIL.

The chain has TRBV15 and TRBJ2-7; 8 nucleotides agree with TRBD2. Germline V CDR1 and CDR2: LNHNV, YYDKDF (reference sequence). Trimming took 5 bases from V and 2 from J; bases not matched to a gene: 5. The CDR3 covers 14 residues. Written as DNA, the CDR3 is TGTGCCACCAGCCCCGGGGGGGCCCCCTACGAGCAGTACTTC. This encodes CATSPGGAPYEQYF.

This chain links TRBV5-1 with TRBJ1-1; D not resolved. V lost 6 bases and J lost 3, with 15 bases in between. The length of the CDR3 is 14 residues. CDR1 and CDR2 from the germline V gene are SGHRS and YFSETQ. The CDR3 nucleotides are TGCGCCAGCACCTCCGAGGGCAGCTACACTGAAGCTTTCTTT. It encodes CASTSEGSYTEAFF.

V usage is TRBV6-5 and J usage is TRBJ2-5, with D perhaps matching TRBD1 (6 bases). The germline V gene encodes CDR1 MNHEY and CDR2 SVGAGI. CDR3 length equals 13 residues. V lost 6 bases to trimming and J lost 4 bases, with 12 bases between them. Here the CDR3 reads CASSAGDRETQYF. Written as DNA, the CDR3 is TGTGCCAGCAGCGCAGGGGATAGAGAGACCCAGTACTTC.

This clone was seen a single time. The V call is TRBV19, the J call TRBJ1-6; D unresolved. This CDR3 has 15 residues. With 3 bases removed from V and 10 bases from J, the gap between germline ends came to 16 bases. Germline V gene data show CDR1 as LNHDA and CDR2 as SQIVND (reference sequence). The CDR3 DNA reads TGTGCCAGTAGTATTAGTGGGCTAGAGGACTCACCCCTCCACTTT. Amino acids: CASSISGLEDSPLHF. The full variable domain, in which reference TRBV19 and TRBJ1-6 provide the parts outside the CDR3, is DGGITQSPKYLFRKEGQNVTLSCEQNLNHDAMYWYRQDPGQGLRLIYYSQIVNDFQKGDIAEGYSVSREKKESFPLTVTSAQKNPTAFYLCASSISGLEDSPLHFGNGTRLTVT.

This clone has more than one count but fewer than ten. This chain joins TRBV5-6 and TRBJ2-5; TRBD1 agrees at 11 bases. Germline V lookup: CDR1 SGHDT, CDR2 YYEEEE. V was clipped by 4 bases and J by 1 base; unmatched bases: 6. CDR3 length: 16 residues. The CDR3 DNA reads as TGTGCCAGCAGCGATAGGACAGGGGGCCCCCAAGAGACCCAGTACTTC. As protein: CASSDRTGGPQETQYF. Combining the CDR3 with reference TRBV5-6 and TRBJ2-5 gives the whole variable domain DAGVTQSPTHLIKTRGQQVTLRCSPKSGHDTVSWYQQALGQGPQFIFQYYEEEERQRGNFPDRFSGHQFPNYSSELNVNALLLGDSALYLCASSDRTGGPQETQYFGPGTRLLVL.

The rearrangement uses TRBV18 and TRBJ2-1; D call uncertain. There are 13 residues in the CDR3. Germline V gene sequence: CDR1 KGHSH, CDR2 LQKENI. Between the trimmed V and J ends, which lost 5 bases and 4 bases, there was a span of 9 bases. This CDR3 is CASSMVQYNEQFF. CDR3 nucleotide sequence: TGTGCCAGCTCAATGGTACAGTACAATGAGCAGTTCTTC. Full variable domain (outside the CDR3, taken from reference TRBV18 and TRBJ2-1): NAGVMQNPRHLVRRRGQEARLRCSPMKGHSHVYWYRQLPEEGLKFMVYLQKENIIDESGMPKERFSAEFPKEGPSILRIQQVVRGDSAAYFCASSMVQYNEQFFGPGTRLTVL.

The rearrangement links TRBV4-2 to TRBJ2-1; 9 positions agree with TRBD2. The CDR3 runs 18 residues. With 1 base clipped from V and 5 bases from J, the junction kept 12 bases outside the gene matches. Germline V lookup: CDR1 LGHNA, CDR2 YNFKEQ. This CDR3 is CASSQAVGEAGGHNEQFF. The DNA for the CDR3 is TGTGCCAGCAGCCAAGCCGTCGGGGAGGCGGGAGGGCACAATGAGCAGTTCTTC.

The chain couples TRBV5-1 to TRBJ1-6; the D gene is possibly TRBD1 (5 bases). This CDR3 has 15 amino acids. Germline assignment: CDR1 SGHRS and CDR2 YFSETQ. Trimming took off 0 bases at V and 5 bases at J, with 9 bases between the two ends. The CDR3 DNA reads TGCGCCAGCAGCTTGGGACAGTTAGATAATTCACCCCTCCACTTT. This sequence encodes CASSLGQLDNSPLHF.

This clone was picked up a small number of times. This chain uses TRBV4-1 with TRBJ1-1; D is unresolved. CDR3 length equals 15 residues. Germline V gene sequence: CDR1 MGHRA, CDR2 YSYEKL. Trimming shortened V by 0 bases and J by 4 bases, and 12 bases separated the two germline ends. The CDR3 region is CASSQDLERGTEAFF. CDR3 sequence (DNA): TGCGCCAGCAGCCAAGATTTGGAGCGGGGCACTGAAGCTTTCTTT.

This chain joins TRBV15 and TRBJ2-3; perhaps TRBD2 as D (6 bases). The V gene lost 1 base and the J gene lost 3 bases, with 8 bases spanning the gap. Germline loops: CDR1 LNHNV, CDR2 YYDKDF (reference sequence). The CDR3 sequence is 14 residues long. CDR3 nucleotide sequence: TGTGCCACCAGCAGAGCCGGGACTACAGATACGCAGTATTTT. The encoded protein is CATSRAGTTDTQYF.

The gene calls are TRBV18 and TRBJ1-2, with 8 bases identical to TRBD1. The CDR3 consists of 13 residues. Germline CDR1 reads KGHSH; CDR2 reads LQKENI. V dropped 5 bases and J dropped 3; count of bases not matched to a gene: 2. The CDR3 here is CASSSDRDYGYTF. The CDR3 nucleotides are TGTGCCAGCTCATCGGACAGGGACTATGGCTACACCTTC.

V is TRBV10-3 and J is TRBJ1-2; D is perhaps TRBD1 (5 bases). Trimming left V 2 bases short and J 1 base short, with 8 bases between. This CDR3 has 14 residues. CDR1 is ENHRY and CDR2 is SYGVKD in the germline V gene. The CDR3 loop is CAISEPGRNYGYTF. Here the CDR3 DNA reads TGTGCCATCAGTGAGCCGGGACGTAACTATGGCTACACCTTC.

This clone is a singleton in its sample. The chain combines TRBV4-3 with TRBJ2-1; 11 nucleotides match TRBD2. This CDR3 contains 16 residues. The germline CDR1 and CDR2 sequences are LGHNA and YSLEER. V lost 4 bases, J lost 4 bases, and 6 bases stayed unmatched. The CDR3 DNA reads TGCGCCAGCAGCCCAATAGCGGGGGGGCCTTACAATGAGCAGTTCTTC. Amino acids: CASSPIAGGPYNEQFF.

The chain carries TRBV11-2 and TRBJ2-1; no clear D gene. CDR3 length: 12 amino acids. CDR1 and CDR2 from the germline V gene are SGHAT and FQNNGV. Trimming took off 1 base at V and 9 bases at J, with 7 bases between the two ends. CDR3 loop: CASSLGGGEQFF. CDR3 coding DNA: TGTGCCAGCAGCTTAGGAGGCGGTGAGCAGTTCTTC.

The chain has TRBV5-5 and TRBJ2-2, with 8 bases fitting TRBD2. J gave up 10 bases and V 4 bases, and 21 bases lay outside the gene matches. Germline V gives CDR1 SGHKS, CDR2 YYEKEE (reference sequence). The CDR3 contains 18 residues. The CDR3 DNA reads as TGTGCCAGCAGCGCCCGGGGCTTCGGGACTAGGCTTTCTTCGGAGCTGTTTTTT. Its translation: CASSARGFGTRLSSELFF.

V usage is TRBV11-2 and J usage is TRBJ1-6, with D perhaps matching TRBD1 (5 bases). The length of the CDR3 is 15 residues. The V gene lost 2 bases and the J gene lost 7 bases, with 12 bases spanning the gap. Germline V lookup: CDR1 SGHAT, CDR2 FQNNGV. The CDR3, as DNA: TGTGCCAGCAGCTTACCCCAGGGCCCGAATTCACCCCTCCACTTT. Protein: CASSLPQGPNSPLHF.

Within the sample, this clone is medium-sized. The chain has TRBV7-2 and TRBJ1-1; TRBD1 agrees at 7 bases. Trimming removed 2 bases from V and 6 bases from J; junction bases left unmatched: 6. This CDR3 is built from 14 residues. In germline, CDR1 is SGHTA, CDR2 FQGNSA. The CDR3 spells CASSLIEGAPEAFF. CDR3 DNA: TGTGCCAGCAGCTTAATCGAGGGGGCGCCTGAAGCTTTCTTT.

This clone appeared a few times. The chain joins TRBV13 to TRBJ1-6, with D tentatively TRBD1 (5 bases). Germline values: CDR1 PRHDT, CDR2 FYEKMQ (reference sequence). This CDR3 comprises 15 residues. The germline V and J ends were trimmed by 5 bases and 7 bases, with 15 bases remaining between them. CDR3 residues: CASSPEGDGNSPLHF. The CDR3 coding sequence is TGTGCCAGCAGCCCCGAAGGGGATGGAAATTCACCCCTCCACTTT.

The chain employs TRBV19 and TRBJ2-1; 9 nucleotides agree with TRBD2. Germline CDR1 LNHDA, CDR2 SQIVND (reference sequence). V dropped 1 base and J dropped 9; count of bases not matched to a gene: 4. The CDR3 runs 14 residues. In DNA form, the CDR3 reads TGTGCCAGTAGTATAGGCGGGGGGGCCCGTGAGCAGTTCTTC. It translates to CASSIGGGAREQFF.

The V and J genes are TRBV18 and TRBJ1-2; no clear D gene. CDR1 and CDR2 from the germline V gene are KGHSH and LQKENI. This CDR3 contains 18 residues. V lost 2 bases and J lost 2, with 21 bases in between. The CDR3: CASSPSVQLGSVNYGYTF. CDR3 DNA sequence: TGTGCCAGCTCACCATCAGTCCAGCTAGGATCCGTAAACTATGGCTACACCTTC.

V usage is TRBV19 and J usage is TRBJ1-2, with a weak D call TRBD1 (6 bases). Germline CDR1 reads LNHDA; CDR2 reads SQIVND (reference sequence). V shed 2 bases and J shed 4 bases, with 11 bases lying between them. The CDR3 is 14 amino acids. CDR3 coding DNA: TGTGCCAGTAGTATACCCGCGGACAGCTATGGCTACACCTTC. Encoded protein: CASSIPADSYGYTF.